This T cell receptor beta chain comes out of a study of CD4 T cells in relation to SARS-CoV-2 and coronaviruses. Study in general: Shared crossreactive spike epitopes were mapped to their HLA restriction. General study findings and limits: Samples before the pandemic and after infection were not matched within any donor.

Remarks on this clone: The antigen remains undetermined.

CDR1 is KGHDR and CDR2 is SFDVKD in the germline V gene. V lost 6 bases, J lost 4 bases, and 3 bases stayed unmatched. This CDR3 comprises 13 residues. Clones were read by immunoSEQ multiplex PCR, and TCRdb kept only the in-frame ones, dropping some. The repertoire holds about 22,000 clones, with approximately 82% as singletons. Before the COVID-19 pandemic, during about 2011-2019, CD4+ T cells were taken from unexposed donors. After around nine days of culture, CD4+ T cells were isolated. Cells permitting, SARS-CoV-2 S/N and four cold-coronavirus spikes were tested on unexposed-donor CD4+ T cells. The sequence was obtained from a human donor in good health. The chain joins TRBV24-1 to TRBJ2-3; 7 nucleotides match TRBD1. What was sequenced was CD4+ T cells from PBMCs, cultured in vitro. The CDR3, as DNA: TGTGCCACCAGTCAGGGGGACCCAGATACGCAGTATTTT. It specifies CATSQGDPDTQYF.